These 4 T cell receptor beta chains were all obtained from the same sample, sequenced in a study of T cell changes during pregnancy in multiple sclerosis. The table came from immunoSEQ multiplex PCR; TCRdb's copy has only in-frame clones and leaves some out. This repertoire shows about 50,000 clones, more than 85% found once; its top ten account for 0.35% to 0.4%. The starting material was CD4+ T cells from peripheral blood mononuclear cells, obtained after pregnancy. The receptors come from a female donor with multiple sclerosis, enrolled in a pregnancy study.

V gene TRBV9 combines with J gene TRBJ2-3, with TRBD1 as a possible D gene (6 bases). From germline, CDR1 is SGDLS and CDR2 YYNGEE. This CDR3 is built from 14 residues. Trimming pared 4 bases from V and 2 bases from J, leaving 11 bases between. The CDR3 region is CASSRTGTTDTQYF. In DNA, the CDR3 is TGTGCCAGCAGCCGAACAGGGACCACAGATACGCAGTATTTT.

This chain connects TRBV9 to TRBJ2-5; 14 positions match TRBD2. Trimming cost V 2 bases and J 5 bases; bases outside gene matches: 5. The CDR3 contains 16 residues. The V gene's germline CDR1 is SGDLS and CDR2 YYNGEE. The CDR3: CASSVGTSGSGETQYF. Here the CDR3 DNA reads TGTGCCAGCAGCGTCGGGACTAGCGGGAGTGGTGAGACCCAGTACTTC.

In nucleotides, the CDR3 is TGTGCCAGCAGCGAGCAAGACAGGTTAAACACTGAAGCTTTCTTT. Translation gives CASSEQDRLNTEAFF. This chain joins TRBV28 and TRBJ1-1, with TRBD1 as a possible D gene (6 bases). In germline, CDR1 is MDHEN, CDR2 SYDVKM. Trimming stripped 6 bases from V and 2 bases from J, with 16 bases between. The CDR3 is 15 amino acids. The variable domain in full, completed from reference TRBV28 and TRBJ1-1, reads DVKVTQSSRYLVKRTGEKVFLECVQDMDHENMFWYRQDPGLGLRLIYFSYDVKMKEKGDIPEGYSVSREKKERFSLILESASTNQTSMYLCASSEQDRLNTEAFFGQGTRLTVV.

The chain joins TRBV5-1 to TRBJ1-4; D is undetermined. V was cut by 4 bases and J by 8 bases, with 12 bases left in between. CDR1 and CDR2 from the germline V gene are SGHRS and YFSETQ. The CDR3 covers 13 residues. The chain's CDR3 is CASSHRVGEKLFF. The CDR3 coding sequence is TGCGCCAGCAGCCACCGGGTCGGGGAAAAACTGTTTTTT.